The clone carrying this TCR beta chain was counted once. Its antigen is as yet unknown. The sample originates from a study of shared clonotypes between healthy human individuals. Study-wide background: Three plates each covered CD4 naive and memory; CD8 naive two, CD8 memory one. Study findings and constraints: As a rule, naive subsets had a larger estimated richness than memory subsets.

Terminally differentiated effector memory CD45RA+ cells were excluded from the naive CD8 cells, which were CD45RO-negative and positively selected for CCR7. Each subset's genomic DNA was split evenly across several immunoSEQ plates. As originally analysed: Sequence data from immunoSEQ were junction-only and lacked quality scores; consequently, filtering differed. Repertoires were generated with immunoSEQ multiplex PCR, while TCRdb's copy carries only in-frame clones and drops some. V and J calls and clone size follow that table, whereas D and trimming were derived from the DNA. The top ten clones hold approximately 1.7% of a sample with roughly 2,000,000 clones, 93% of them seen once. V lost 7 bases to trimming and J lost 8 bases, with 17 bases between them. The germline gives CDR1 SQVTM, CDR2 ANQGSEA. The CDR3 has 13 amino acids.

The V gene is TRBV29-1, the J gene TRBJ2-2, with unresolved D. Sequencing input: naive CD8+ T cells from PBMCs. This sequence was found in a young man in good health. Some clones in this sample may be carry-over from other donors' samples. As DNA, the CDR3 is TGCAGCGCCAGAACGGCAGTCGAGGGGGAGCTGTTTTTT. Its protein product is CSARTAVEGELFF.